This entry lists 18 T cell receptor beta chains sequenced from one sample in a study of T-cell memory formation after mild COVID-19. TCRdb ran MiXCR on the 5' RACE reads and lists one entry per CDR3 protein. The data contain fewer than 550,000 distinct CDR3 sequences, around 19% of them seen just once; the ten biggest clones take up approximately 8.1%. The sample consisted of PBMCs or a T cell subset sorted from them (not recorded which). The receptor source for this set is an adult woman who had mild COVID-19 (a few samples of this study predate the infection). Cell type and time point are not known.

This clonotype was observed at least ten times. The chain couples TRBV12-3 or TRBV12-4 to TRBJ2-1; no firm D call. The CDR3 runs 11 residues. Between the trimmed V and J ends, which lost 6 bases and 8 bases, there was a span of 8 bases. CDR3 nucleotides: TGTGCCAGCAGCTTCGGCGATGAGCAGTTCTTC. Protein: CASSFGDEQFF.

This clonotype was picked up a small number of times. The J gene is TRBJ2-2, the V gene TRBV12-3 or TRBV12-4, with 12 bases fitting TRBD1. The V and J ends lost 6 bases and 8 bases, in that order; junction bases with no gene match: 7. This CDR3 has 15 residues. The CDR3 DNA sequence: TGTGCCAGCAGGGACCGGGACAGGGGGCCGGGGGAGCTGTTTTTT. It yields the protein CASRDRDRGPGELFF.

This chain links TRBV6-1 with TRBJ1-2; 7 bases map to TRBD1. The CDR3 covers 13 residues. The V gene end was trimmed by 4 bases and the J gene end by 13 bases; junction bases not matched to a gene: 12. Germline V lookup: CDR1 MNHNS, CDR2 SASEGT. Here the CDR3 reads CASSGQSGTVITF. In DNA, the CDR3 is TGTGCCAGCAGTGGACAATCCGGGACAGTAATCACCTTC.

V and J are TRBV9 and TRBJ1-4; D remains ambiguous. This CDR3 is built from 15 residues. V lost 4 bases, J lost 2 bases, and 12 bases lay in between. CDR1 SGDLS and CDR2 YYNGEE come from the germline V gene. CDR3 residues: CASSKTRGTNEKLFF. The CDR3 nucleotides are TGTGCCAGCAGCAAGACTCGAGGGACTAATGAAAAACTGTTTTTT. Drawing the rest from reference TRBV9 and TRBJ1-4, the complete variable domain is DSGVTQTPKHLITATGQRVTLRCSPRSGDLSVYWYQQSLDQGLQFLIQYYNGEERAKGNILERFSAQQFPDLHSELNLSSLELGDSALYFCASSKTRGTNEKLFFGSGTQLSVL.

The sample holds a few counts of this clonotype. The rearrangement links TRBV24-1 to TRBJ2-1, with 12 bases aligning to TRBD2. The V gene's germline CDR1 is KGHDR and CDR2 SFDVKD. There are 16 residues in the CDR3. J gave up 8 bases and V 5 bases, and 9 bases lay outside the gene matches. CDR3 amino acids: CATSALRLAGADEQFF. Written as DNA, the CDR3 is TGTGCCACCAGTGCTCTGAGACTAGCGGGAGCCGATGAGCAGTTCTTC.

V is TRBV20-1 and J is TRBJ2-7, with TRBD2 identical over 7 bases. The V segment lost 6 bases and the J segment 7 bases; nucleotides outside the gene matches: 21. Germline-derived CDR1 and CDR2 are DFQATT and SNEGSKA (reference sequence). CDR3 length equals 16 residues. CDR3 region: CSARDASGPLEGEQYF. The CDR3 coding sequence is TGCAGTGCCAGGGATGCTAGCGGCCCTTTGGAGGGGGAGCAGTACTTC.

The rearrangement joins TRBV12-3 or TRBV12-4 to TRBJ2-7; D remains unclear. This CDR3 has 14 residues. With 1 base removed from V and 3 bases from J, the gap between germline ends came to 10 bases. CDR3 DNA: TGTGCCAGCAGTTTAGGTCTGAAACTCTACGAGCAGTACTTC. Its translation: CASSLGLKLYEQYF.

The chain carries TRBV4-1 and TRBJ2-1; D unresolved. The CDR3 is made up of 15 amino acids. The V end lost 1 base, the J end lost 0 bases, and 7 bases lay between the germline ends. Germline assignment: CDR1 MGHRA and CDR2 YSYEKL. In DNA, the CDR3 is TGCGCCAGCAGCCAAGGACCCGACTCCTACAATGAGCAGTTCTTC. Translating gives CASSQGPDSYNEQFF.

This clonotype came up a few times. The rearrangement joins TRBV24-1 to TRBJ2-5, with D possibly matching TRBD1 (6 bases). The germline V gene has CDR1 KGHDR and CDR2 SFDVKD. The CDR3 consists of 15 residues. With 5 bases removed from V and 2 bases from J, the gap between germline ends came to 14 bases. The CDR3 loop reads CATSGTTGRQETQYF. The CDR3 nucleotides are TGTGCCACCAGTGGTACTACAGGGCGTCAAGAGACCCAGTACTTC.

The V and J genes are TRBV5-1 and TRBJ2-7; tentatively, D is TRBD1 or TRBD2 (5 bases each). From germline, CDR1 is SGHRS and CDR2 YFSETQ. The CDR3 runs to 17 residues. The V end was cut by 0 bases, the J end by 2 bases, with 18 bases between. As DNA, the CDR3 is TGCGCCAGCAGCTTGGCCACCGGGGCATTCCCCCCCTACGAGCAGTACTTC. Protein product: CASSLATGAFPPYEQYF.

The chain uses TRBV5-1 and TRBJ1-1, with D hard to call. V shed 0 bases and J shed 5 bases, with 8 bases lying between them. CDR1 is SGHRS, CDR2 YFSETQ, per germline. CDR3 size: 13 residues. The CDR3 spells CASSLGEVTEAFF. DNA for the CDR3: TGCGCCAGCAGCTTGGGCGAGGTAACTGAAGCTTTCTTT.

The rearrangement uses TRBV18 and TRBJ1-2; TRBD1 aligns across 7 bases. V was pared by 3 bases and J by 0 bases, with 7 bases of the junction left unmatched. Germline-derived CDR1 and CDR2 are KGHSH and LQKENI. The CDR3 spans 16 residues. This chain's CDR3 is CASSPRRQGSNYGYTF. Written as DNA, the CDR3 is TGTGCCAGCTCACCCAGACGACAGGGATCTAACTATGGCTACACCTTC.

This clonotype was observed a few times. One junction end does not reproduce the germline sequence, and a read error may be involved. This chain joins TRBV7-7 and TRBJ2-3; the D is unclear. CDR1 is SSHAT, CDR2 FNYEAQ, per germline (reference sequence). This CDR3 region has 15 residues. The CDR3 sequence is CASSFLTLSTDTQYF. In DNA, the CDR3 is TGTGCTAGCAGCTTCTTGACCCTAAGCACAGATACGCAGTATTTT.

This clonotype came up a few times. The chain recombines TRBV29-1 with TRBJ2-3; D is tentatively TRBD1 or TRBD2 (5 bases each). CDR3 length: 13 amino acids. CDR1 and CDR2 from the germline V gene are SQVTM and ANQGSEA. The V and J ends lost 5 bases and 4 bases respectively, with 13 bases between them. In nucleotides, the CDR3 is TGCAGCGTTCCCGGGGCTAGTCCAGATACGCAGTATTTT. Translated: CSVPGASPDTQYF.

This clonotype occurred a few times. The chain is built from TRBV10-3 and TRBJ2-7, with D unclear. Trimming left V 3 bases short and J 3 bases short, with 3 bases between. Germline CDR1 and CDR2: ENHRY and SYGVKD. The CDR3 extends over 11 amino acids. The CDR3 sequence: CAISDDYEQYF. The CDR3 DNA reads as TGTGCCATCAGTGACGACTACGAGCAGTACTTC.

J is TRBJ2-7 and V is TRBV5-6; D is tentatively TRBD1 or TRBD2 (5 bases each). V was pared by 5 bases and J by 1 base, with 13 bases between. The germline gives CDR1 SGHDT, CDR2 YYEEEE. The CDR3 is 14 amino acids. The chain's CDR3 is CASRTGTESYEQYF. The CDR3 DNA follows: TGTGCCAGCAGAACCGGGACCGAGTCCTACGAGCAGTACTTC. The whole variable domain, filled in from reference TRBV5-6 and TRBJ2-7, reads DAGVTQSPTHLIKTRGQQVTLRCSPKSGHDTVSWYQQALGQGPQFIFQYYEEEERQRGNFPDRFSGHQFPNYSSELNVNALLLGDSALYLCASRTGTESYEQYFGPGTRLTVT.

This sequence joins TRBV15 and TRBJ2-1; 10 nucleotides agree with TRBD2. The germline gives CDR1 LNHNV, CDR2 YYDKDF (reference sequence). J gave up 13 bases and V 0 bases, and 3 bases lay outside the gene matches. This CDR3 is built from 13 residues. The DNA of the CDR3 is TGTGCCACCAGCAGAGATAAGCGGGAGGGACAGTTCTTC. Encoded protein: CATSRDKREGQFF.

The rearrangement uses TRBV10-3 and TRBJ2-2; D gene ambiguous. In germline, CDR1 is ENHRY, CDR2 SYGVKD. The ends were cut back, 1 base at V and 6 bases at J, with 15 bases in the middle. This CDR3 region has 16 residues. The CDR3 region has the DNA TGTGCCATCAGTGAGTGGTCCCCCATCTCGTCCGGGGAGCTGTTTTTT. Translation: CAISEWSPISSGELFF.